The next 13 T cell receptor beta chains were all read from a single sample in a study of early T cells in non-severe SARS-CoV-2 infection. TCRdb re-derived calls from the 5' RACE reads in MiXCR, one entry per CDR3 protein. The sample shows under 85,000 distinct CDR3 sequences, more than 10% of them seen only once. Sequences were derived from whole blood, sampled at baseline. The receptors originated from an adult who was a healthcare worker with PCR-confirmed SARS-CoV-2 infection or an uninfected control (not recorded which). The donor label of this sample is uncertain.

This clonotype came up a few times. V gene TRBV4-1 combines with J gene TRBJ1-1; D uncertain. CDR3 length: 17 residues. V was trimmed by 1 base and J by 0 bases, leaving 15 bases between them. Germline V lookup: CDR1 MGHRA, CDR2 YSYEKL. The CDR3 region has the DNA TGCGCCAGCAGCCAAGGAGGGAGGACGGGAATGAACACTGAAGCTTTCTTT. It is translated as CASSQGGRTGMNTEAFF.

This clonotype was detected ten times or more. This chain uses TRBV13 with TRBJ2-1, with TRBD2 matching 7 bases. The CDR3 covers 16 residues. Germline CDR1 PRHDT, CDR2 FYEKMQ (reference sequence). V was pared by 5 bases and J by 8 bases, with 15 bases of the junction left unmatched. CDR3 loop: CASSPGGPIPTDEQFF. CDR3 DNA sequence: TGTGCCAGCAGCCCGGGGGGTCCGATTCCCACAGATGAGCAGTTCTTC.

The rearrangement uses TRBV24-1 and TRBJ2-1; unclear D gene. Trimming pared 5 bases from V and 0 bases from J, leaving 7 bases between. This CDR3 contains 14 residues. Germline lookup yields CDR1 KGHDR and CDR2 SFDVKD. The CDR3 nucleotides are TGTGCCACCAGTGGGTCGAGCTCCTACAATGAGCAGTTCTTC. Translated: CATSGSSSYNEQFF.

The chain recombines TRBV20-1 with TRBJ2-2, with 10 bases identical to TRBD2. Trimming cost V 3 bases and J 0 bases; bases outside gene matches: 10. The CDR3 has 18 residues. Germline lookup yields CDR1 DFQATT and CDR2 SNEGSKA (reference sequence). The CDR3: CSASGSSGRLANTGELFF. For the CDR3, the DNA is TGCAGTGCTAGCGGTTCTAGCGGGAGACTTGCGAACACCGGGGAGCTGTTTTTT.

V is TRBV24-1 and J is TRBJ2-1; no reliable D call. Per the germline V gene, CDR1 is KGHDR and CDR2 is SFDVKD. The CDR3 covers 16 residues. Deletions cut 2 bases from V and 0 bases from J, with 10 bases between. The CDR3 region is CATSDSAPSSYNEQFF. The CDR3 nucleotides read TGTGCCACCAGTGATTCAGCTCCGAGCTCCTACAATGAGCAGTTCTTC.

The chain uses TRBV12-3 or TRBV12-4 and TRBJ2-4; 9 positions agree with TRBD1. This CDR3 region has 13 residues. The V and J ends lost 3 bases and 10 bases, in that order; junction bases with no gene match: 4. This CDR3 is CASSLGTGIIQYF. The CDR3 nucleotides read TGTGCCAGCAGTTTGGGGACAGGGATTATTCAGTACTTC.

This clonotype was counted between two and nine times. This chain connects TRBV11-2 to TRBJ1-2; a possible D gene is TRBD1 (5 bases). V lost 5 bases and J 12 bases, leaving 19 bases between the germline ends. Germline V gene sequence: CDR1 SGHAT, CDR2 FQNNGV. The CDR3 has 13 residues. The CDR3 region has the DNA TGTGCCAGCAGCCCTCCAGGGAGCCCCCAAGACACCTTC. This encodes CASSPPGSPQDTF.

This rearrangement joins TRBV7-9 to TRBJ1-1, with D unresolved. Germline loops: CDR1 SEHNR, CDR2 FQNEAQ (reference sequence). The V end lost 6 bases, the J end lost 2 bases, and 13 bases lay between the germline ends. This CDR3 spans 14 amino acids. The CDR3 sequence is CASRPVSPNTEAFF. For the CDR3, the DNA is TGTGCCAGCAGACCGGTTTCACCTAACACTGAAGCTTTCTTT.

The chain has TRBV4-1 and TRBJ2-5; D is possibly TRBD2 (5 bases). The germline V gene encodes CDR1 MGHRA and CDR2 YSYEKL. Trimming stripped 1 base from V and 2 bases from J, with 14 bases between. The length of the CDR3 is 16 residues. CDR3 sequence (DNA): TGCGCCAGCAGCCAAGGCCTTGTTAGCGCGCAAGAGACCCAGTACTTC. This translates into CASSQGLVSAQETQYF.

CDR3 DNA: TGTGCCAGCAGCCAATATTATATGCTAGCGGGGTACTACGAGCAGTACTTC. It translates to CASSQYYMLAGYYEQYF. The gene calls are TRBV4-2 and TRBJ2-7; 9 positions match TRBD2. The junction had 11 bases not matched to a gene; V was cut back by 2 bases and J by 3 bases. The germline gives CDR1 LGHNA, CDR2 YNFKEQ. This CDR3 has 17 amino acids.

As regards this clonotype: This could be a read error, since a much larger clone is one nucleotide away. V gene TRBV10-2 combines with J gene TRBJ1-1; 8 nucleotides agree with TRBD1. This CDR3 region has 13 residues. Germline CDR1 and CDR2: WSHSY and SAAADI. CDR3 in DNA: TGCGCCGGCAGTGGACAGGGGAACACTGAAGCTTTCTTT. This translates into CAGSGQGNTEAFF.

The chain combines TRBV20-1 with TRBJ2-5, with 9 bases aligning to TRBD2. CDR3 size: 14 residues. Unmatched junction bases numbered 4, after V lost 0 bases and J lost 5 bases. The germline V gene encodes CDR1 DFQATT and CDR2 SNEGSKA (reference sequence). In DNA, the CDR3 is TGCAGTGCTAGAGATGGACTAGCGTTGGAGACCCAGTACTTC. Protein: CSARDGLALETQYF.

This clonotype was detected many times. The chain links TRBV11-2 to TRBJ2-3; the match to TRBD2 covers 8 bases. Germline V CDR1 and CDR2: SGHAT, FQNNGV. V shed 2 bases and J 2 bases; nucleotides not matched to a gene: 15. This CDR3 region has 19 residues. CDR3 region: CASSLQGGLARHDTDTQYF. CDR3 nucleotides: TGTGCCAGCAGCTTACAAGGCGGACTAGCTCGTCATGACACAGATACGCAGTATTTT.